This is a list of T cell receptor beta chains from one sample in a study of response to subunit inactivated influenza vaccine. MiXCR was run by TCRdb on the RT-PCR reads, yielding one entry per CDR3 protein. The sample shows about 180,000 distinct CDR3 sequences, around a tenth of them seen only once. The specimen comprised non-naive T cells sorted from PBMCs, sampled on the day of vaccination. These receptors were collected from a man between 50 and 59 years old who received an inactivated influenza vaccine. The CDR3 runs from the conserved cysteine through the conserved F or W.

v_gene: TRBV5-1
j_gene: TRBJ1-2
CDR3aa: CASSLVEGRDGYTF

v_gene: TRBV6-2/TRBV6-3
j_gene: TRBJ2-3
CDR3aa: CASSYGTHETDTQYF

v_gene: TRBV12-3/TRBV12-4
j_gene: TRBJ1-5
CDR3aa: CASSSGQPQHF

v_gene: TRBV27
j_gene: TRBJ2-1
CDR3aa: CATRLSGRISYNEQFF

v_gene: TRBV2
j_gene: TRBJ2-1
CDR3aa: CASSPRYEQFF

v_gene: TRBV6-1
j_gene: TRBJ1-2
CDR3aa: CASRTSGNSRGYTF

v_gene: TRBV7-9
j_gene: TRBJ1-4
CDR3aa: CASSSNTGTGEPIQFF

v_gene: TRBV10-3
j_gene: TRBJ2-4
CDR3aa: CAISVGGAGQAKNIQYF

v_gene: TRBV29-1
j_gene: TRBJ2-7
CDR3aa: CSVELVGGPGEQYF

v_gene: TRBV7-3
j_gene: TRBJ2-5
CDR3aa: CASSLRLQLQRQETQYF

v_gene: TRBV2
j_gene: TRBJ2-3
CDR3aa: CASRGGDTQYF

v_gene: TRBV28
j_gene: TRBJ1-5
CDR3aa: CASSSGGGDQPQHF

v_gene: TRBV18
j_gene: TRBJ2-3
CDR3aa: CASSPPVSTDTQYF

v_gene: TRBV28
j_gene: TRBJ2-7
CDR3aa: CASSSPGQPLYEQYF

v_gene: TRBV20-1
j_gene: TRBJ1-6
CDR3aa: CSAREGQGLIHSPLHF

v_gene: TRBV4-2
j_gene: TRBJ2-1
CDR3aa: CASSPMRLGDNEQFF

v_gene: TRBV3-1
j_gene: TRBJ2-5
CDR3aa: CASSHVPGTGQETQYF

v_gene: TRBV5-1
j_gene: TRBJ1-2
CDR3aa: CASSQDSPYYGYTF

v_gene: TRBV7-9
j_gene: TRBJ2-7
CDR3aa: CASSSSGGGYEQYF

v_gene: TRBV12-3/TRBV12-4
j_gene: TRBJ1-5
CDR3aa: CASSLGQASRQPQHF

v_gene: TRBV6-2/TRBV6-3
j_gene: TRBJ2-7
CDR3aa: CASSYSEGPYEQYF

v_gene: TRBV28
j_gene: TRBJ2-3
CDR3aa: CASSLGASGSTDTQYF

v_gene: TRBV9
j_gene: TRBJ2-3
CDR3aa: CASSVDQGGLDTQNF

v_gene: TRBV10-3
j_gene: TRBJ2-3
CDR3aa: CAISEPRGWGTDTQYF

v_gene: TRBV4-1
j_gene: TRBJ2-7
CDR3aa: CASSQDRGFEQYF

v_gene: TRBV5-5
j_gene: TRBJ2-7
CDR3aa: CASSRVSGGIYEQYF

v_gene: TRBV27
j_gene: TRBJ2-7
CDR3aa: CASSPLIPDSYEQYF

v_gene: TRBV5-1
j_gene: TRBJ2-5
CDR3aa: CATAAGPVQETQYF

v_gene: TRBV12-3/TRBV12-4
j_gene: TRBJ2-1
CDR3aa: CASRPITSSDEQFF

v_gene: TRBV6-1
j_gene: TRBJ2-3
CDR3aa: CASSADTQYF

v_gene: TRBV6-2/TRBV6-3
j_gene: TRBJ1-2
CDR3aa: CASSPTPTNYGYTF

v_gene: TRBV29-1
j_gene: TRBJ1-1
CDR3aa: CSIKDSDTEAFF

v_gene: TRBV18
j_gene: TRBJ2-2
CDR3aa: CASSRTGGQNTGELFF

v_gene: TRBV7-2
j_gene: TRBJ2-2
CDR3aa: CASSPEPRTGELFF

v_gene: TRBV29-1
j_gene: TRBJ1-1
CDR3aa: CSATGQMNTEAFF

v_gene: TRBV5-1
j_gene: TRBJ1-2
CDR3aa: CASSLAPTGGYTF

v_gene: TRBV7-6
j_gene: TRBJ2-7
CDR3aa: CASSLGDEQYF

v_gene: TRBV27
j_gene: TRBJ2-1
CDR3aa: CASSLRLAGSYNEQFF

v_gene: TRBV14
j_gene: TRBJ1-1
CDR3aa: CASSQERGTRAFF

v_gene: TRBV6-1
j_gene: TRBJ1-5
CDR3aa: CASRRDPGGTQPQHF